This TCR beta chain is from a study of Ad26.COV2.S vaccination and SARS-CoV-2 variants. Whole-study findings and limits: There was reportedly substantial breadth in spike-specific CD8+ and CD4+ T cell responses after vaccination. Measurements of TCR breadth and depth may have given underestimates of the total T cell responses. Spike-specific TCR breadth in vaccine recipients exceeded that seen in placebo recipients. Vaccine recipients and placebo recipients showed similar non-spike TCR breadth.

This CDR3 region has 13 residues. CDR1 is MNHEY, CDR2 SVGAGI, per germline. V gave up 10 bases and J gave up 2 bases, with 15 bases separating them. Note on this clone: Its antigen remains unknown.

Measured with immunoSEQ multiplex PCR; TCRdb has only the in-frame clones, and not every one. The table has 180,000 or so clones, around 88% seen once. The chain employs TRBV6-5 and TRBJ2-7; D is perhaps TRBD1 (6 bases). The TCR comes from a human donor who had recovered from COVID-19. The starting material was peripheral blood, obtained after recovery from COVID-19. CDR3 loop: CATTVGHPYEQYF. The CDR3 coding sequence is TGTGCCACTACAGTGGGACACCCCTACGAGCAGTACTTC.